These T cell receptor beta chains were read from a single sample in a study of OX40 agonist ivuxolimab in advanced cancers. Profiling relied on immunoSEQ multiplex PCR, and the TCRdb table lists in-frame clones only, not all of them. The sample contains 30,000 to 45,000 clones, about three quarters of which appear only once. Specimen: CD4+ or CD8+ T cells sorted from blood, collected in a trial of the OX40 agonist ivuxolimab. The source of these receptors is an adult with an advanced solid tumor such as melanoma, head and neck, liver or kidney cancer. Each CDR3 is given with its conserved first and last residue. D genes are given only for firm matches. Clone size is shown for a subset of rows, as once, few, many or a class of expanded clone.

j_call v_call clone_size d_call cdr3_aa cdr3_nt
TRBJ1-2 TRBV5-6 - - CASSFGHSHGYTF TGTGCCAGCAGCTTCGGGCATTCTCATGGCTACACCTTC
TRBJ2-7 TRBV7-8 - TRBD2 CASSFLAEPSYEQYF TGTGCCAGCAGCTTTCTAGCGGAACCCTCCTACGAGCAGTACTTC
TRBJ1-5 TRBV5-8 - - CASSPRGGYGDQPQHF TGTGCCAGCAGCCCGAGGGGGGGGTATGGGGATCAGCCCCAGCATTTT
TRBJ2-4 TRBV4-2 - TRBD2 CASSQGASGLLAKNIQYF TGTGCCAGCAGCCAAGGGGCTAGCGGATTACTAGCCAAAAACATTCAGTACTTC
TRBJ1-1 TRBV10-3 - - CAISDGGSVPEAFF TGTGCCATCAGTGACGGCGGTTCAGTCCCTGAAGCTTTCTTT
TRBJ1-5 TRBV30 few - CAWSRVGRGRVQPQHF TGTGCCTGGAGTCGCGTTGGAAGGGGTCGGGTCCAGCCCCAGCATTTT
TRBJ2-7 TRBV6-5 - - CASSLTYSYEQYF TGTGCCAGCAGTTTGACATACTCCTACGAGCAGTACTTC
TRBJ2-7 TRBV5-1 - TRBD1 CASSRGSGTVSYEQYF TGCGCCAGCAGCCGAGGGTCGGGGACAGTCTCCTACGAGCAGTACTTC
TRBJ2-2 TRBV2 - - CASSDSGPTTGELFF TGTGCCAGCAGTGATTCGGGACCCACCACCGGGGAGCTGTTTTTT
TRBJ1-2 TRBV7-9 - TRBD1 CASRTDRASTYGYTF TGTGCCAGCAGAACCGACAGGGCCTCAACCTATGGCTACACCTTC
TRBJ1-1 TRBV6-6 - TRBD1 CASSPTGQGANTEAFF TGTGCCAGCTCGCCGACCGGACAGGGGGCGAACACTGAAGCTTTCTTT